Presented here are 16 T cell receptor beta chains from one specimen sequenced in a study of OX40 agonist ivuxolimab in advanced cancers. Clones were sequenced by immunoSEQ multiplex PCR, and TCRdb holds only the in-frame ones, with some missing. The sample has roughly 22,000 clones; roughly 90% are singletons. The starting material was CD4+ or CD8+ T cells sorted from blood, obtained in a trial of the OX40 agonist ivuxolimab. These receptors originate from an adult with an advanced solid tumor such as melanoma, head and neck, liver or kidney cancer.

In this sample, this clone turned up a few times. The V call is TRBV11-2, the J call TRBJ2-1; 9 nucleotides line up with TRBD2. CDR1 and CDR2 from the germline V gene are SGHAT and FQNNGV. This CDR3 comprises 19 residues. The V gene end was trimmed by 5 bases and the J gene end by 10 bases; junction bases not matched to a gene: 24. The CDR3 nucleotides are TGTGCCAGCAGCGTAGGCGGGCTAGCGGGATCAAGGGCAGACAGCGAGCAGTTCTTC. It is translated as CASSVGGLAGSRADSEQFF.

CDR3 residues: CASSASGGRNYGYTF. The CDR3 coding sequence is TGTGCCAGCAGTGCGTCAGGGGGCCGAAACTATGGCTACACCTTC. The chain links TRBV27 to TRBJ1-2; 8 bases line up with TRBD1. The CDR3 totals 15 residues. CDR1 and CDR2 from the germline V gene are MNHEY and SMNVEV (reference sequence). Germline trimming cut 5 bases from V and 2 bases from J; bases unmatched to any gene: 7.

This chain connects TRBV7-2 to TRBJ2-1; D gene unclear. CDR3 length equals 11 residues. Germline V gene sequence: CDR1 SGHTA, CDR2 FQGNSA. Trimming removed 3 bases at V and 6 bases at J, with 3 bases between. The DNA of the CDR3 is TGTGCCAGCAGCTTCCCCAATGAGCAGTTCTTC. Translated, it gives CASSFPNEQFF.

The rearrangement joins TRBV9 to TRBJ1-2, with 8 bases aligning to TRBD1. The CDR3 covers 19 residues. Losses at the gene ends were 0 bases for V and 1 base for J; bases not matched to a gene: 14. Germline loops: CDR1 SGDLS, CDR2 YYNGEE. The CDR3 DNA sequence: TGTGCCAGCAGCGTAGCCGTGGGGCTGACAGGGGACCTTAACTATGGCTACACCTTC. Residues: CASSVAVGLTGDLNYGYTF.

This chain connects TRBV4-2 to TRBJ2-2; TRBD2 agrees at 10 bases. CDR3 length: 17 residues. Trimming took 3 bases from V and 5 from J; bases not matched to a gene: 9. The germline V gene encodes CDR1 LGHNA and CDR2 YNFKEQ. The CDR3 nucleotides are TGTGCCAGCAGCCAGGGGACTAGCGTATGGGGGACCGGGGAGCTGTTTTTT. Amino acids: CASSQGTSVWGTGELFF.

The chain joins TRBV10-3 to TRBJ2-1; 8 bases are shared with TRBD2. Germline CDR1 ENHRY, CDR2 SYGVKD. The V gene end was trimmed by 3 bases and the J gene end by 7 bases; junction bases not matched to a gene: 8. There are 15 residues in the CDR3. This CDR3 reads CAISDRREGGNEQFF. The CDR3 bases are TGTGCCATCAGTGATAGACGGGAGGGGGGTAATGAGCAGTTCTTC.

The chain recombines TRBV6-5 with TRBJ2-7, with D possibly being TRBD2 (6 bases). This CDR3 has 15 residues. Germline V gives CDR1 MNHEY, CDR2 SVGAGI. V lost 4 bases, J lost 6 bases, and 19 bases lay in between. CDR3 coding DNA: TGTGCCAGCAGTTTAACGGGGGAGCTCCAATCCGAGCAGTACTTC. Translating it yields CASSLTGELQSEQYF.

The CDR3 is CASSLESDRDEQYF. CDR3 DNA sequence: TGTGCCAGCAGCTTAGAATCGGACAGGGACGAGCAGTACTTC. This rearrangement joins TRBV7-8 to TRBJ2-7, with 8 bases lining up with TRBD1. Germline loops: CDR1 SGHVS, CDR2 FQNEAQ. The length of the CDR3 is 14 residues. J gave up 5 bases and V 1 base, and 4 bases lay outside the gene matches.

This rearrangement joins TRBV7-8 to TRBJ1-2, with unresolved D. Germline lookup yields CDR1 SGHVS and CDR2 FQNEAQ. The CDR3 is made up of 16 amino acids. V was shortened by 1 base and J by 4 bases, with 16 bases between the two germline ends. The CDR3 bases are TGTGCCAGCAGCTTAGAAGGCGGCATAGTCGGCTATGGCTACACCTTC. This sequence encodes CASSLEGGIVGYGYTF. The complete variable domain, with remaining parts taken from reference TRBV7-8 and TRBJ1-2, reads GAGVSQSPRYKVAKRGQDVALRCDPISGHVSLFWYQQALGQGPEFLTYFQNEAQLDKSGLPSDRFFAERPEGSVSTLKIQRTQQEDSAVYLCASSLEGGIVGYGYTFGSGTRLTVV.

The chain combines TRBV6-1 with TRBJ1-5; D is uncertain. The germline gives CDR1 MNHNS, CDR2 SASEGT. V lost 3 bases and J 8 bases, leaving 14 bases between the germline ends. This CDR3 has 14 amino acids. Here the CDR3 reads CASSEPYGGEPQHF. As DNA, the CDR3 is TGTGCCAGCAGTGAGCCATACGGTGGGGAGCCCCAGCATTTT.

CDR3 loop: CASSLDSMNTEAFF. For the CDR3, the DNA is TGTGCCAGCAGCCTAGACAGCATGAACACTGAAGCTTTCTTT. The chain has TRBV5-5 and TRBJ1-1, with TRBD1 as a possible D gene (5 bases). The CDR3 is 14 residues long. Germline V CDR1 and CDR2: SGHKS, YYEKEE (reference sequence). V was cut by 4 bases and J by 0 bases, with 10 bases left in between.

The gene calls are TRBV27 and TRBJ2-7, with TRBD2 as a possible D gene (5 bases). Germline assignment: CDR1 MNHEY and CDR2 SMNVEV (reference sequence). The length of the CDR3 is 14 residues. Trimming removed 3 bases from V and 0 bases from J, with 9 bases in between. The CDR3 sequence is CASSFGGPSYEQYF. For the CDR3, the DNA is TGTGCCAGCAGTTTTGGAGGCCCCTCCTACGAGCAGTACTTC.

The CDR3 coding sequence is TGCGCCAGCAGCCAAGATTCTTCGGGGCTTCTGACCGGGGAGCTGTTTTTT. Translating it yields CASSQDSSGLLTGELFF. The chain carries TRBV4-3 and TRBJ2-2; D is tentatively TRBD1 or TRBD2 (5 bases each). There are 17 residues in the CDR3. Germline V lookup: CDR1 LGHNA, CDR2 YSLEER. V was clipped by 0 bases and J by 5 bases, with 16 bases between them.

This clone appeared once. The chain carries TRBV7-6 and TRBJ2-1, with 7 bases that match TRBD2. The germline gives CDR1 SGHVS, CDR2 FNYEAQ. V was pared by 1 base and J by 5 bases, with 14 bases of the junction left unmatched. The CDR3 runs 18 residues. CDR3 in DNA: TGTGCCAGCAGCTTAGGGAGGCTCCCCCTTGGGACTAACAATGAGCAGTTCTTC. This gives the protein CASSLGRLPLGTNNEQFF.

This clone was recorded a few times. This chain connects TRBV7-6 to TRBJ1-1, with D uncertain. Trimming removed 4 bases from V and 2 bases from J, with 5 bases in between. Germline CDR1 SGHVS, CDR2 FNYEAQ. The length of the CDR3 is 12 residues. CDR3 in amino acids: CASSSINTEAFF. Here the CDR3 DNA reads TGTGCCAGCAGCTCTATAAACACTGAAGCTTTCTTT.

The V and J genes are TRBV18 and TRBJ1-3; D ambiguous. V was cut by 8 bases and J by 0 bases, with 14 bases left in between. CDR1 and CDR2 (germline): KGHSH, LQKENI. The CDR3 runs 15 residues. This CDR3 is CASVSRGNSGNTIYF. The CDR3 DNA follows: TGTGCCAGCGTAAGCCGGGGAAACTCTGGAAACACCATATATTTT.